This TCR beta chain was found in a study of shared clonotypes between healthy human individuals. General study points: Since donors were few, the genetic and exposure-history diversity represented was limited.

Across several immunoSEQ plates, the genomic DNA of each subset was split evenly. Authors' data handling: Junction-only immunoSEQ data arrived without quality scores, meaning filtering differed. The protocol was immunoSEQ multiplex PCR, while the TCRdb copy is restricted to in-frame clones and leaves out a portion. That table furnishes V, J and clone size, whereas the DNA furnished D and trimming. Of around 330,000 clones in the sample, about 74% are singletons; the top ten hold about 9.4%. V was cut by 1 base and J by 2 bases, with 11 bases left in between. This CDR3 region has 15 residues. Per the germline V gene, CDR1 is KGHSH and CDR2 is LQKENI. On this clone itself: Its cognate antigen is unknown.

The J gene is TRBJ2-5, the V gene TRBV18; D not resolved. The sample consisted of memory CD4+ T cells sorted from blood. The sample's subset: CD45RA-negative fraction. The receptor comes from a man under 40 in good health. CDR3 sequence reads: CASSPQQQPQETQYF. The DNA of the CDR3 is TGTGCCAGCTCACCACAACAGCAGCCTCAAGAGACCCAGTACTTC.